The entry below describes one T cell receptor beta chain. This sample is drawn from a study of CD8 T cells in Susac syndrome. CDR1 and CDR2 from the germline V gene are MNHEY and SVGAGI. CDR3 size: 15 residues. V gave up 6 bases and J gave up 5 bases; unmatched junction bases: 8. Random hexamers served to reverse transcribe roughly 0.5 to 1 ug RNA. TCRdb re-derived calls from the immunoSEQ multiplex PCR reads in MiXCR, one entry per CDR3 protein. The sample has 100,000 to 150,000 distinct CDR3 sequences; around 95% are singletons. This clonotype was obtained from a human donor with Susac syndrome. The source material was CD8+ T cells from PBMCs. The chain couples TRBV6-5 to TRBJ2-1, with TRBD1 matching over 9 bases. The CDR3 nucleotides are TGTGCCAGCAGGTCCGGGACAGGGTTGGACAATGAGCAGTTCTTC. This gives the protein CASRSGTGLDNEQFF.